The 31 T cell receptor beta chains below all came from one sample that was sequenced in a study of blood T cell repertoires in COVID-19. The repertoire was sequenced with immunoSEQ multiplex PCR; TCRdb's copy has only in-frame clones and lacks some. Found here are approximately 210,000 clones, roughly 90% of them singletons; the top ten hold 4.5% to 5.5%. Sequencing was performed on peripheral blood. Receptors originate from a woman between 35 and 50 years old with acute or convalescent COVID-19.

V and J are TRBV29-1 and TRBJ1-1; a possible D gene is TRBD1 (6 bases). Germline V gene data show CDR1 as SQVTM and CDR2 as ANQGSEA. V was cut by 6 bases and J by 4 bases, with 12 bases left in between. The CDR3 runs 12 residues. In nucleotides, the CDR3 is TGCAGCGTGGAAATAGGGGGCACTGAAGCTTTCTTT. It yields the protein CSVEIGGTEAFF.

The rearrangement uses TRBV29-1 and TRBJ2-5; 10 bases fit TRBD2. The CDR3 totals 15 residues. Germline V gives CDR1 SQVTM, CDR2 ANQGSEA. Trimming cost V 4 bases and J 2 bases; bases outside gene matches: 7. The CDR3 DNA reads as TGCAGCGTTGTCGTAGCGGGGGGCCTTCAAGAGACCCAGTACTTC. It codes for CSVVVAGGLQETQYF.

The rearrangement joins TRBV6-4 to TRBJ2-3; maybe TRBD2 (6 bases). Trimming left V 3 bases short and J 1 base short, with 11 bases between. The germline CDR1 and CDR2 sequences are MRHNA and SNTAGT. This CDR3 has 15 residues. The CDR3 DNA reads as TGTGCCAGCAGTGATTCCGCTAGCGGCACAGATACGCAGTATTTT. This gives the protein CASSDSASGTDTQYF.

The CDR3 is CASSPRGGGDTGELFF. In nucleotides, the CDR3 is TGTGCCAGCAGCCCCCGCGGTGGGGGGGACACCGGGGAGCTGTTTTTT. The chain links TRBV11-2 to TRBJ2-2, with 7 bases lining up with TRBD2. The V gene end was trimmed by 5 bases and the J gene end by 3 bases; junction bases not matched to a gene: 9. CDR3 length: 16 amino acids. Germline-derived CDR1 and CDR2 are SGHAT and FQNNGV.

The chain links TRBV5-8 to TRBJ2-6, with D maybe TRBD1 (6 bases). The CDR3 sequence is 16 residues long. Trimming shortened V by 0 bases and J by 9 bases, and 16 bases separated the two germline ends. Per germline, CDR1 SGHTS and CDR2 YDEGEE. The CDR3 DNA is TGTGCCAGCAGCTTGGCAGGGGCTAGTTGGGACAACGTCCTGACTTTC. It encodes CASSLAGASWDNVLTF. The whole variable domain, remainder taken from reference TRBV5-8 and TRBJ2-6, is EAGVTQSPTHLIKTRGQQATLRCSPISGHTSVYWYQQALGLGLQFLLWYDEGEERNRGNFPPRFSGRQFPNYSSELNVNALELEDSALYLCASSLAGASWDNVLTFGAGSRLTVL.

The chain combines TRBV4-1 with TRBJ2-7; a weak D match, TRBD1 (6 bases). Between the trimmed V and J ends, which lost 1 base and 5 bases, there was a span of 9 bases. This CDR3 is built from 13 residues. Germline V gene sequence: CDR1 MGHRA, CDR2 YSYEKL. The CDR3 region has the DNA TGCGCCAGCAGCCAAGTCACAGGGAACGAGCAGTACGTC. It encodes CASSQVTGNEQYV.

The chain couples TRBV18 to TRBJ1-2; 7 nucleotides match TRBD1. The trim removed 1 base at V and 8 bases at J, leaving 4 bases unmatched. Per germline, CDR1 KGHSH and CDR2 LQKENI. The CDR3 is 13 residues long. DNA for the CDR3: TGTGCCAGCTCACCACAGGGGGCTGGGGGCTACACCTTC. It translates to CASSPQGAGGYTF. The whole variable domain, remainder taken from reference TRBV18 and TRBJ1-2, is NAGVMQNPRHLVRRRGQEARLRCSPMKGHSHVYWYRQLPEEGLKFMVYLQKENIIDESGMPKERFSAEFPKEGPSILRIQQVVRGDSAAYFCASSPQGAGGYTFGSGTRLTVV.

V is TRBV7-8 and J is TRBJ2-3, with 12 bases that match TRBD2. The CDR3 consists of 17 residues. Trimming removed 4 bases from V and 0 bases from J; junction bases left unmatched: 5. The germline CDR1 and CDR2 sequences are SGHVS and FQNEAQ. CDR3 in amino acids: CASSYGLAGTSTDTQYF. The CDR3 region has the DNA TGTGCCAGCAGCTACGGACTAGCGGGGACGAGCACAGATACGCAGTATTTT.

The rearrangement links TRBV4-1 to TRBJ2-7; D is undetermined. The V and J ends lost 0 bases and 6 bases respectively, with 18 bases between them. The CDR3 spans 16 residues. In germline, CDR1 is MGHRA, CDR2 YSYEKL. The chain's CDR3 is CASSQDILSTIFEQYV. CDR3 nucleotides: TGCGCCAGCAGCCAAGATATCCTATCAACTATTTTCGAGCAGTACGTC.

A few counts support this clone. V usage is TRBV14 and J usage is TRBJ1-1; no clear D. V was cut by 1 base and J by 0 bases, with 12 bases left in between. The CDR3 is 16 amino acids. CDR1 SGHDN and CDR2 FVKESK come from the germline V gene. DNA of the CDR3: TGTGCCAGCAGCCAAGCTTCAGGTCTCATGAACACTGAAGCTTTCTTT. Encoded protein: CASSQASGLMNTEAFF.

This clone has only one observation. For the CDR3, the DNA is TGTGCCAGCGAGGGGGCGAAGTCCCCCAATGGCTACACCTTC. It specifies CASEGAKSPNGYTF. The V and J genes are TRBV9 and TRBJ1-2; 7 positions match TRBD1. The CDR3 runs 14 residues. Trimming at V came to 7 bases and at J to 6 bases, leaving 12 bases not matched to a gene. Germline lookup yields CDR1 SGDLS and CDR2 YYNGEE.

The chain combines TRBV29-1 with TRBJ2-1; TRBD2 might be the D (6 bases). This CDR3 contains 15 residues. Germline CDR1 SQVTM, CDR2 ANQGSEA. Trimming pared 7 bases from V and 9 bases from J, leaving 25 bases between. In nucleotides, the CDR3 is TGCAGCGCGGCAGGGCTAGGCGGGGCGTGGGGTGAGCAGTTCTTC. Translation gives CSAAGLGGAWGEQFF.

V and J are TRBV19 and TRBJ1-5; the match to TRBD1 covers 7 bases. Looked up from germline, CDR1 is LNHDA and CDR2 is SQIVND (reference sequence). The CDR3 is made up of 14 amino acids. With V trimmed by 8 bases and J by 1 base, 5 bases remained unmatched. CDR3 residues: CASHRGGSNQPQHF. The CDR3 nucleotides read TGTGCCAGTCACAGGGGAGGAAGCAATCAGCCCCAGCATTTT.

The chain combines TRBV6-5 with TRBJ1-2; D gene uncertain. The CDR3 runs 13 residues. Germline V CDR1 and CDR2: MNHEY, SVGAGI. The V end lost 8 bases, the J end lost 2 bases, and 12 bases lay between the germline ends. The CDR3 coding sequence is TGTGCCAGCTTCGACCGGGAAAACTATGGCTACACCTTC. Encoded protein: CASFDRENYGYTF.

In this sample, this clone turned up once. This chain joins TRBV18 and TRBJ1-1, with D maybe TRBD1 (6 bases). V was pared by 3 bases and J by 7 bases, with 12 bases between. The CDR3 spans 13 residues. The V gene's germline CDR1 is KGHSH and CDR2 LQKENI. This CDR3 is CASSPGGLDEAFF. The CDR3 DNA reads TGTGCCAGCTCACCGGGGGGGCTGGATGAAGCTTTCTTT.

This clone was observed once. The J gene is TRBJ2-1, the V gene TRBV7-2; TRBD1 agrees at 12 bases. Germline V gives CDR1 SGHTA, CDR2 FQGNSA. V gave up 0 bases and J gave up 7 bases; unmatched junction bases: 7. This CDR3 is built from 17 residues. Here the CDR3 reads CASSLARWDRGRNEQFF. CDR3 nucleotides: TGTGCCAGCAGCTTAGCCCGGTGGGACAGGGGGCGGAATGAGCAGTTCTTC.

The chain employs TRBV6-5 and TRBJ2-1, with TRBD1 identical over 10 bases. The CDR3 is made up of 13 amino acids. The V segment lost 10 bases and the J segment 9 bases; nucleotides outside the gene matches: 9. Germline CDR1 reads MNHEY; CDR2 reads SVGAGI. The DNA of the CDR3 is TGTGCCACCCAAACGGGACAGGGGAGTGAGCAGTTCTTC. Amino acid sequence: CATQTGQGSEQFF.

The J gene is TRBJ2-1, the V gene TRBV4-1; 14 bases align to TRBD2. The CDR3 is made up of 19 amino acids. The junction had 14 bases not matched to a gene; V was cut back by 7 bases and J by 3 bases. The germline V gene encodes CDR1 MGHRA and CDR2 YSYEKL. CDR3 nucleotides: TGCGCCAGCACCGACCAGGGACTAGCGGGGGCCAATTTCTACAATGAGCAGTTCTTC. This gives the protein CASTDQGLAGANFYNEQFF.

The V call is TRBV9, the J call TRBJ2-3; 7 bases map to TRBD2. This CDR3 has 13 amino acids. Germline V CDR1 and CDR2: SGDLS, YYNGEE. The V gene end was trimmed by 0 bases and the J gene end by 5 bases; junction bases not matched to a gene: 0. CDR3 residues: CASSVAGGDTQYF. DNA for the CDR3: TGTGCCAGCAGCGTAGCGGGGGGAGATACGCAGTATTTT.

The chain links TRBV2 to TRBJ1-1; D unclear. From germline, CDR1 is SNHLY and CDR2 FYNNEI. The length of the CDR3 is 13 residues. Between the trimmed V and J ends, which lost 7 bases and 0 bases, there was a span of 9 bases. The CDR3 DNA follows: TGTGCCAGCAACAGCAGAATGAACACTGAAGCTTTCTTT. Its protein product is CASNSRMNTEAFF.

This chain connects TRBV27 to TRBJ1-2; D is unresolved. The germline V gene encodes CDR1 MNHEY and CDR2 SMNVEV (reference sequence). V was pared by 3 bases and J by 7 bases, with 18 bases between. CDR3 length equals 15 residues. CDR3 region: CASSFDGNYRSGYTF. The CDR3 DNA reads as TGTGCCAGCAGTTTCGACGGGAACTATAGAAGTGGCTACACCTTC.

The chain uses TRBV6-5 and TRBJ2-1; a possible D gene is TRBD1 (5 bases). The V and J ends lost 6 bases and 10 bases respectively, with 22 bases between them. The germline gives CDR1 MNHEY, CDR2 SVGAGI. The CDR3 runs to 15 residues. Here the CDR3 DNA reads TGTGCCAGCAGGCGCAACCCTACGTCAGGGTACGAGCAGTTCTTC. Translating gives CASRRNPTSGYEQFF.

V usage is TRBV27 and J usage is TRBJ1-2; possibly TRBD1 for D (5 bases). The germline CDR1 and CDR2 sequences are MNHEY and SMNVEV (reference sequence). The CDR3 has 15 residues. V was cut by 5 bases and J by 7 bases, with 20 bases left in between. The CDR3 protein is CASSPHPFQGGGYTF. Here the CDR3 DNA reads TGTGCCAGCAGTCCCCATCCCTTCCAGGGTGGTGGCTACACCTTC.

The rearrangement joins TRBV18 to TRBJ2-2; D might be TRBD1 (5 bases). Trimming cost V 6 bases and J 8 bases, with 10 bases left between them. The CDR3 runs to 12 residues. Germline CDR1 is KGHSH and CDR2 is LQKENI. CDR3 region: CASSPRTGELFF. CDR3 DNA: TGTGCCAGCTCGCCGAGGACAGGGGAGCTGTTTTTT.

V and J are TRBV5-4 and TRBJ1-1; 9 bases line up with TRBD1. The junction had 6 bases not matched to a gene; V was cut back by 4 bases and J by 5 bases. The CDR3 runs to 14 residues. Germline V gene sequence: CDR1 SGHNT, CDR2 YYREEE (reference sequence). The chain's CDR3 is CASSTRQGGTEAFF. In DNA form, the CDR3 reads TGTGCCAGCAGCACGAGACAGGGGGGAACTGAAGCTTTCTTT.

This clone was detected a few times. The chain has TRBV7-2 and TRBJ2-1, with 11 bases aligning to TRBD1. With V trimmed by 1 base and J by 14 bases, 1 base remained unmatched. This CDR3 has 12 amino acids. Germline V gene lookup returns CDR1 SGHTA and CDR2 FQGNSA. The DNA of the CDR3 is TGTGCCAGCAGCTTAGGGACAGGGGGCAAGTTCTTC. Translated: CASSLGTGGKFF. The whole variable domain, filled in from reference TRBV7-2 and TRBJ2-1, reads GAGVSQSPSNKVTEKGKDVELRCDPISGHTALYWYRQSLGQGLEFLIYFQGNSAPDKSGLPSDRFSAERTGGSVSTLTIQRTQQEDSAVYLCASSLGTGGKFFGPGTRLTVL.

CDR3 DNA sequence: TGCGCCAGCAGCTTCCGGGACAGGGGAACCGGGGAGCTGTTTTTT. Its translation: CASSFRDRGTGELFF. V usage is TRBV5-1 and J usage is TRBJ2-2; 10 nucleotides line up with TRBD1. This CDR3 comprises 15 residues. J lost 5 bases, V lost 2 bases, and 3 bases had no gene match. Germline V lookup: CDR1 SGHRS, CDR2 YFSETQ.

This sequence joins TRBV27 and TRBJ2-3; 11 positions match TRBD2. The germline V gene encodes CDR1 MNHEY and CDR2 SMNVEV (reference sequence). The CDR3 length is 16 residues. V lost 4 bases and J lost 0; bases outside the gene matches: 3. The CDR3 DNA sequence: TGTGCCAGCAGTTGGGGACTAGCGGAAAGCACAGATACGCAGTATTTT. As protein: CASSWGLAESTDTQYF.

This rearrangement joins TRBV7-8 to TRBJ1-2; the match to TRBD1 covers 7 bases. The V gene end was trimmed by 1 base and the J gene end by 4 bases; junction bases not matched to a gene: 12. In germline, CDR1 is SGHVS, CDR2 FQNEAQ. The CDR3 length is 17 residues. CDR3 sequence reads: CASSLERGGAGFYGYTF. For the CDR3, the DNA is TGTGCCAGCAGCTTAGAGAGAGGGGGCGCCGGGTTCTATGGCTACACCTTC. The full variable domain, its missing parts supplied by reference TRBV7-8 and TRBJ1-2, is GAGVSQSPRYKVAKRGQDVALRCDPISGHVSLFWYQQALGQGPEFLTYFQNEAQLDKSGLPSDRFFAERPEGSVSTLKIQRTQQEDSAVYLCASSLERGGAGFYGYTFGSGTRLTVV.

This chain joins TRBV9 and TRBJ1-3; TRBD1 aligns across 7 bases. The junction had 11 bases not matched to a gene; V was cut back by 3 bases and J by 2 bases. The CDR3 has 17 amino acids. Germline CDR1 is SGDLS and CDR2 is YYNGEE. The CDR3 sequence: CASSGGRGRGPGNTIYF. In DNA form, the CDR3 reads TGTGCCAGCAGCGGGGGCCGCGGGAGGGGGCCTGGAAACACCATATATTTT.

This chain uses TRBV20-1 with TRBJ1-2; D remains ambiguous. CDR3 length: 10 residues. Per the germline V gene, CDR1 is DFQATT and CDR2 is SNEGSKA (reference sequence). V lost 0 bases and J lost 8, with 4 bases in between. In DNA, the CDR3 is TGCAGTGCTAGAGAGCGAGGCTACACCTTC. This sequence encodes CSARERGYTF.